Described below is a single T cell receptor beta chain sequence and its context. This sample is drawn from a study of cytomegalovirus exposure and HLA in healthy donors. Amplification used 60 Vbeta primers and 13 Jbeta primers. Clones were read by immunoSEQ multiplex PCR, and TCRdb kept only the in-frame ones, dropping some. This table has under 150,000 clones, 82% appearing once. This CDR3 has 17 residues. The V end lost 0 bases, the J end lost 2 bases, and 16 bases lay between the germline ends. Germline V gene sequence: CDR1 SGDLS, CDR2 YYNGEE. The chain has TRBV9 and TRBJ2-3, with a tentative D call TRBD2 (5 bases). The sequenced sample consisted of PBMCs. The TCR sequence derives from a woman aged 18 to 35 in good health and CMV-seronegative. The CDR3, as DNA: TGTGCCAGCAGCGTAGCCAGCGGTCACAGCTCCACAGATACGCAGTATTTT. Protein: CASSVASGHSSTDTQYF. Full variable domain (remainder filled in from reference TRBV9 and TRBJ2-3): DSGVTQTPKHLITATGQRVTLRCSPRSGDLSVYWYQQSLDQGLQFLIQYYNGEERAKGNILERFSAQQFPDLHSELNLSSLELGDSALYFCASSVASGHSSTDTQYFGPGTRLTVL.